A selection of T cell receptor beta chains follows, all from one sample in a study of cytomegalovirus exposure and HLA in healthy donors. The table came from immunoSEQ multiplex PCR; TCRdb's copy has only in-frame clones and leaves some out. The data show some 160,000 clones, 60% to 85% seen once. The sequencing sample was made of PBMCs. Every receptor here comes from a middle-aged man in good health and CMV-seronegative. The CDR3 runs from the conserved cysteine through the conserved F or W. The order of the fields is J gene, clone size, D gene, CDR3 length, V gene, CDR3 DNA, CDR3 protein. A D gene is named only where the DNA matches it firmly. Only some rows state a clone size, as once, few, many or a class for expanded clones.

j_call: TRBJ2-1
clone_size: NA
d_call: NA
cdr3_length: 15
v_call: TRBV7-2
cdr3_nt: TGTGCCAGCAGTCCCCGACAGTCTTCCTACAATGAGCAGTTCTTC
cdr3_aa: CASSPRQSSYNEQFF

j_call: TRBJ1-3
clone_size: NA
d_call: NA
cdr3_length: 13
v_call: TRBV7-3
cdr3_nt: TGTGCCAGCAGCTCCGGGAGAAGTGACACCATATATTTT
cdr3_aa: CASSSGRSDTIYF

j_call: TRBJ1-1
clone_size: NA
d_call: TRBD1
cdr3_length: 15
v_call: TRBV7-2
cdr3_nt: TGTGCCAGCAGCTGGAGACAGGGTTCGAACACTGAAGCTTTCTTT
cdr3_aa: CASSWRQGSNTEAFF

j_call: TRBJ2-1
clone_size: NA
d_call: TRBD2
cdr3_length: 16
v_call: TRBV30
cdr3_nt: TGTGCCTGGAGTGTAAGGGGACTAGCGGCCTACAATGAGCAGTTCTTC
cdr3_aa: CAWSVRGLAAYNEQFF

j_call: TRBJ2-3
clone_size: once
d_call: TRBD1
cdr3_length: 16
v_call: TRBV25-1
cdr3_nt: TGTGCCAGCAGTTACGGGGACAGGGGTATAACAGATACGCAGTATTTT
cdr3_aa: CASSYGDRGITDTQYF

j_call: TRBJ1-6
clone_size: NA
d_call: TRBD1
cdr3_length: 15
v_call: TRBV5-1
cdr3_nt: TGCGCCAGCAGCGCCTCAACAGGGGATAATTCACCCCTCCACTTT
cdr3_aa: CASSASTGDNSPLHF

j_call: TRBJ1-1
clone_size: NA
d_call: NA
cdr3_length: 17
v_call: TRBV5-1
cdr3_nt: TGCGCCAGCAGCTTATCCCTAAGTGGGGGGGAGAACACTGAAGCTTTCTTT
cdr3_aa: CASSLSLSGGENTEAFF

j_call: TRBJ2-5
clone_size: NA
d_call: NA
cdr3_length: 15
v_call: TRBV9
cdr3_nt: TGTGCCAGCACCACCAACCCCGACTTTGAAGAGACCCAGTACTTC
cdr3_aa: CASTTNPDFEETQYF

j_call: TRBJ2-1
clone_size: NA
d_call: TRBD2
cdr3_length: 19
v_call: TRBV27
cdr3_nt: TGTGCCAGCAGTTTTGGGACTAGCGGGAACCAAAATAACAGGGATGAGCAGTTCTTC
cdr3_aa: CASSFGTSGNQNNRDEQFF

j_call: TRBJ1-1
clone_size: few
d_call: TRBD1
cdr3_length: 16
v_call: TRBV5-1
cdr3_nt: TGCGCCAGCAGCCCCGGACAGGGGGCAGGGGTTACTGAAGCTTTCTTT
cdr3_aa: CASSPGQGAGVTEAFF

j_call: TRBJ2-5
clone_size: NA
d_call: NA
cdr3_length: 14
v_call: TRBV5-1
cdr3_nt: TGCGCCAGCAGCTCCGGGACACGGGCCGAGACCCAGTACTTC
cdr3_aa: CASSSGTRAETQYF

j_call: TRBJ2-2
clone_size: NA
d_call: TRBD1
cdr3_length: 16
v_call: TRBV6-6
cdr3_nt: TGTGCCAGCAGTTACAAGCGGACAGGGATCACCGGGGAGCTGTTTTTT
cdr3_aa: CASSYKRTGITGELFF

j_call: TRBJ1-2
clone_size: NA
d_call: NA
cdr3_length: 13
v_call: TRBV18
cdr3_nt: TGTGCCAGCTCACGGGCGGACAGCGATGGCTACACCTTC
cdr3_aa: CASSRADSDGYTF

j_call: TRBJ1-5
clone_size: NA
d_call: TRBD1
cdr3_length: 14
v_call: TRBV6-1
cdr3_nt: TGTGCCAGCAGTGAAAGACAGGGGGCTCAGCCCCAGCATTTT
cdr3_aa: CASSERQGAQPQHF

j_call: TRBJ1-1
clone_size: NA
d_call: NA
cdr3_length: 16
v_call: TRBV25-1
cdr3_nt: TGTGCCAGCAGTGACCCCGGGGGGATTAGTCCCACTGAAGCTTTCTTT
cdr3_aa: CASSDPGGISPTEAFF

j_call: TRBJ1-5
clone_size: NA
d_call: NA
cdr3_length: 13
v_call: TRBV7-2
cdr3_nt: TGTGCCAGCAGCTTACAGGGGTCAGAGGCCCAGCATTTT
cdr3_aa: CASSLQGSEAQHF

j_call: TRBJ1-1
clone_size: NA
d_call: NA
cdr3_length: 14
v_call: TRBV7-3
cdr3_nt: TGTGCCAGCAGCTTACTCGGGATTGACACTGAAGCTTTCTTT
cdr3_aa: CASSLLGIDTEAFF

j_call: TRBJ1-2
clone_size: NA
d_call: NA
cdr3_length: 12
v_call: TRBV7-9
cdr3_nt: TGTGCCAGCAGCCCCGGGTTGTTTGGCTACACCTTC
cdr3_aa: CASSPGLFGYTF

j_call: TRBJ2-7
clone_size: NA
d_call: TRBD2
cdr3_length: 15
v_call: TRBV5-6
cdr3_nt: TGTGCCAGCAGCTTGGGGCTAGCGGGAGACTACGAGCAGTACTTC
cdr3_aa: CASSLGLAGDYEQYF

j_call: TRBJ2-1
clone_size: NA
d_call: TRBD2
cdr3_length: 14
v_call: TRBV6-5
cdr3_nt: TGTGCCAGCAGAAAGCGGGGGGGCCGCGGTGAGCAGTTCTTC
cdr3_aa: CASRKRGGRGEQFF

j_call: TRBJ2-1
clone_size: few
d_call: TRBD2
cdr3_length: 15
v_call: TRBV7-8
cdr3_nt: TGTGCCAGCAGCTTTAGCGGGGGGTTTTTCTATGAGCAGTTCTTC
cdr3_aa: CASSFSGGFFYEQFF

j_call: TRBJ1-1
clone_size: NA
d_call: NA
cdr3_length: 13
v_call: TRBV10-3
cdr3_nt: TGTGCCATCAGTGCAGAGGAGAACACTGAAGCTTTCTTT
cdr3_aa: CAISAEENTEAFF

j_call: TRBJ1-1
clone_size: NA
d_call: NA
cdr3_length: 13
v_call: TRBV5-1
cdr3_nt: TGCGCCAGCAGCGTCACAGGGAACACTGAAGCTTTCTTT
cdr3_aa: CASSVTGNTEAFF

j_call: TRBJ1-5
clone_size: NA
d_call: NA
cdr3_length: 16
v_call: TRBV16
cdr3_nt: TGTGCCAGCAGCCAATCGGCCGGGAGGGGCAATCAGCCCCAGCATTTT
cdr3_aa: CASSQSAGRGNQPQHF

j_call: TRBJ2-1
clone_size: NA
d_call: NA
cdr3_length: 15
v_call: TRBV12-2
cdr3_nt: TGTGCAAGTCGCCCTCGGGACTGCCGCTACAATGAGCAGTTCTTC
cdr3_aa: CASRPRDCRYNEQFF

j_call: TRBJ2-3
clone_size: few
d_call: TRBD2
cdr3_length: 18
v_call: TRBV29-1
cdr3_nt: TGCAGCGTTGAATGGAGGGGGACTAGCGGGAGGGGCCCAGATACGCAGTATTTT
cdr3_aa: CSVEWRGTSGRGPDTQYF

j_call: TRBJ2-5
clone_size: NA
d_call: NA
cdr3_length: 14
v_call: TRBV7-9
cdr3_nt: TGTGCCAGCAGCGCGCACGTCCTCCAAGAGACCCAGTACTTC
cdr3_aa: CASSAHVLQETQYF

j_call: TRBJ2-3
clone_size: once
d_call: TRBD2
cdr3_length: 15
v_call: TRBV7-2
cdr3_nt: TGTGCCAGCAGCTTAGTAGCGGGAGGGCCAGGTACGCAGTATTTT
cdr3_aa: CASSLVAGGPGTQYF

j_call: TRBJ2-1
clone_size: NA
d_call: TRBD2
cdr3_length: 15
v_call: TRBV7-9
cdr3_nt: TGTGCCAGCAGCCCTCCGGGACTAGCGGGCAATGAGCAGTTCTTC
cdr3_aa: CASSPPGLAGNEQFF

j_call: TRBJ2-6
clone_size: NA
d_call: NA
cdr3_length: 15
v_call: TRBV7-2
cdr3_nt: TGTGCCAGCAGCCTCCGGTTGTCTGGGGCCAACGTCCTGACTTTC
cdr3_aa: CASSLRLSGANVLTF

j_call: TRBJ2-7
clone_size: NA
d_call: NA
cdr3_length: 15
v_call: TRBV7-2
cdr3_nt: TGTGCCAGCAGTACCGCGATAGGGACTGGCTACGAGCAGTACTTC
cdr3_aa: CASSTAIGTGYEQYF

j_call: TRBJ2-5
clone_size: once
d_call: TRBD2
cdr3_length: 17
v_call: TRBV29-1
cdr3_nt: TGCAGCGTTCAACCCAATAAACTAGCGTTTAAAGAAGAGACCCAGTACTTC
cdr3_aa: CSVQPNKLAFKEETQYF

j_call: TRBJ1-1
clone_size: NA
d_call: NA
cdr3_length: 13
v_call: TRBV29-1
cdr3_nt: TGCAGCGTTGCGTCGGGTCGCAGCACTGAAGCTTTCTTT
cdr3_aa: CSVASGRSTEAFF

j_call: TRBJ1-1
clone_size: NA
d_call: TRBD1
cdr3_length: 15
v_call: TRBV5-6
cdr3_nt: TGTGCCAGCAGCCGTCCGGGACAGGTGAACACTGAAGCTTTCTTT
cdr3_aa: CASSRPGQVNTEAFF

j_call: TRBJ2-3
clone_size: NA
d_call: TRBD1
cdr3_length: 15
v_call: TRBV10-3
cdr3_nt: TGTGCCATCAGGGGGGACAGCTCAAGCACAGATACGCAGTATTTT
cdr3_aa: CAIRGDSSSTDTQYF

j_call: TRBJ2-3
clone_size: NA
d_call: TRBD2
cdr3_length: 14
v_call: TRBV30
cdr3_nt: TGTGCCTGGAGCGGCGGGGGATTAGCCGATACGCAGTATTTT
cdr3_aa: CAWSGGGLADTQYF

j_call: TRBJ2-1
clone_size: NA
d_call: TRBD2
cdr3_length: 13
v_call: TRBV7-9
cdr3_nt: TGTGCCAGCAGCTTAAGCGGGGGGAGTGAGCAGTTCTTC
cdr3_aa: CASSLSGGSEQFF

j_call: TRBJ1-5
clone_size: NA
d_call: NA
cdr3_length: 13
v_call: TRBV5-1
cdr3_nt: TGCGCCAGCAGCCCGGACAGTAATCAGCCCCAGCATTTT
cdr3_aa: CASSPDSNQPQHF

j_call: TRBJ1-5
clone_size: NA
d_call: NA
cdr3_length: 14
v_call: TRBV6-6
cdr3_nt: TGTGCCAGCAGCCAGGGGAGGGGGGCTACGCCCCAGCATTTT
cdr3_aa: CASSQGRGATPQHF

j_call: TRBJ1-5
clone_size: NA
d_call: NA
cdr3_length: 13
v_call: TRBV30
cdr3_nt: TGTGCCTGGACCATCGCGAGCAATCAGCCCCAGCATTTT
cdr3_aa: CAWTIASNQPQHF

j_call: TRBJ1-1
clone_size: NA
d_call: NA
cdr3_length: 14
v_call: TRBV4-1
cdr3_nt: TGCGCCAGCAGCGACACCGACGGGGGACCTGAAGCTTTCTTT
cdr3_aa: CASSDTDGGPEAFF

j_call: TRBJ2-7
clone_size: NA
d_call: TRBD1
cdr3_length: 16
v_call: TRBV5-6
cdr3_nt: TGTGCCAGCAGCTCCATACAACCCGACAGGGCCTACGAGCAGTACTTC
cdr3_aa: CASSSIQPDRAYEQYF

j_call: TRBJ1-2
clone_size: NA
d_call: NA
cdr3_length: 13
v_call: TRBV27
cdr3_nt: TGTGCCAGCAGTAAGGAACTCTGGAGTGGCTACACCTTC
cdr3_aa: CASSKELWSGYTF

j_call: TRBJ1-2
clone_size: NA
d_call: NA
cdr3_length: 11
v_call: TRBV29-1
cdr3_nt: TGCAGCGTTGAGGGGTTAGCGGGCTACACCTTC
cdr3_aa: CSVEGLAGYTF